The clone carrying this TCR beta chain has a count of ten or more. Antigen: not known. Each single cDNA molecule received a unique molecular identifier. Each CDR3 protein is one row after TCRdb ran MiXCR on the 5' RACE reads. The sample comprises tens of thousands of distinct CDR3 sequences, under 15% of which are singletons, and 1.3% rests with the top ten. The record originates from a study of early T cells in non-severe SARS-CoV-2 infection. Study-wide context: Chains from this unsorted whole-blood bulk RNA could not be paired.

The germline V gene has CDR1 SGHAT and CDR2 FQNNGV. This CDR3 has 16 residues. Trimming cost V 0 bases and J 4 bases; bases outside gene matches: 7. General study points: CD4 and private specificities were missed by VDJdb matching, which favored anti-spike CD8 responses.

The chain is built from TRBV11-2 and TRBJ2-7, with 9 bases lining up with TRBD1. The specimen was whole blood. This clonotype was obtained from an adult who was a healthcare worker with PCR-confirmed SARS-CoV-2 infection or an uninfected control (not recorded which). CDR3 sequence (DNA): TGTGCCAGCAGCTTAGATCGGAGACAGGGGGGGTACGAGCAGTACTTC. Translating gives CASSLDRRQGGYEQYF.